This T cell receptor beta chain was obtained from a study of beta chain features in type 1 diabetes. Whole-study results and caveats: For type 1 diabetes patients, VDJ junctions showed fewer insertions and more deletions. Significant though moderate, a shortening of TCRB CDR3s appeared in all four CD4+ subsets of Type 1 diabetes patients.

The entirety of the isolated RNA underwent reverse transcription, so expressed TCRB transcripts were sequenced. Naive, central memory and regulatory T cell samples averaged roughly 3.6 million reads. The protocol was immunoSEQ multiplex PCR, while the TCRdb copy is restricted to in-frame clones and leaves out a portion. The sample has 630,000 or so clones, more than 12% seen once. The CDR3 totals 15 residues. Germline V gene data show CDR1 as SGHDN and CDR2 as FVKESK. Averaging about 116 mL, one heparinised blood draw came from each individual donor. A remark on this clone: Its antigen remains unidentified.

The chain employs TRBV14 and TRBJ2-5; 12 bases are shared with TRBD1. TRBJ2-7 matches the DNA end more closely, so the J call is doubtful. The receptor comes from a man between 18 and 29 years old with type 1 diabetes. The specimen sequenced was naive CD4+ T cells from blood. CDR3 region: CASSPGTGGLNEQYF. CDR3 nucleotide sequence: TGTGCCAGCAGCCCTGGGACAGGGGGCTTGAACGAGCAGTACTTC.